Each of the 9 T cell receptor beta chains below was sequenced from the same sample in a study of beta chain features in type 1 diabetes. Isolated RNA was reverse transcribed in full, so expressed TCRB transcripts were sequenced. Clones were read by immunoSEQ multiplex PCR, and TCRdb kept only the in-frame ones, dropping some. The repertoire includes more than 300,000 clones, over 7% of them detected once, and around 1% sits in the top ten. No antigen has been assigned to these receptors. Overall study findings and caveats: Shortening that was moderate but significant affected the TCRB CDR3s of Type 1 diabetes patients in all four CD4+ subsets.

The sequencing sample was made of central memory CD4+ T cells from blood. These receptors were taken from a young man with type 1 diabetes.

This clone was counted a few times. This chain uses TRBV7-6 with TRBJ2-5; D uncertain. Germline V lookup: CDR1 SGHVS, CDR2 FNYEAQ. There are 11 residues in the CDR3. V was cut by 4 bases and J by 3 bases, with 3 bases left in between. The CDR3 DNA reads as TGTGCCAGCAGCTCCGAAGAGACCCAGTACTTC. This sequence encodes CASSSEETQYF.

The chain employs TRBV6-6 and TRBJ2-6, with D maybe TRBD1 (6 bases). V dropped 7 bases and J dropped 1 base, with 11 bases sitting between them. This CDR3 has 15 residues. Per the germline V gene, CDR1 is MNHNY and CDR2 is SVGAGI (reference sequence). The CDR3 loop reads CASTARGSGANVLTF. CDR3 sequence (DNA): TGTGCCAGCACTGCAAGGGGGTCTGGGGCCAACGTCCTGACTTTC.

This clone was detected only a few times. V is TRBV19 and J is TRBJ2-3; D may be TRBD2 (5 bases). The germline V gene has CDR1 LNHDA and CDR2 SQIVND (reference sequence). V lost 2 bases and J lost 6, with 12 bases in between. This CDR3 contains 14 residues. The CDR3 region has the DNA TGTGCCAGTAGTATACTAGATTCGGGGGATACGCAGTATTTT. Translation gives CASSILDSGDTQYF.

In the case of this clone: Germline and junction disagree at one end, which may indicate a read error. This chain joins TRBV7-7 and TRBJ2-5; the match to TRBD1 covers 7 bases. The CDR3 sequence is 14 residues long. In germline, CDR1 is SSHAT, CDR2 FNYEAQ (reference sequence). CDR3 region: CASSGRGGEETQYF. In DNA form, the CDR3 reads TGTGCTAGCAGCGGCAGAGGGGGCGAGGAGACCCAGTACTTC.

This clone showed up just a few times. V is TRBV6-6 and J is TRBJ1-1; the D is unclear. V was clipped by 5 bases and J by 3 bases, with 13 bases between them. This CDR3 contains 14 residues. Germline V gives CDR1 MNHNY, CDR2 SVGAGI (reference sequence). As DNA, the CDR3 is TGTGCCAGCAGTCGAGCGCAGGCGTACACTGAAGCTTTCTTT. As protein: CASSRAQAYTEAFF.

Many counts were recorded for this clone. The chain employs TRBV18 and TRBJ2-3; a possible D gene is TRBD2 (6 bases). CDR3 length: 17 residues. Germline values: CDR1 KGHSH, CDR2 LQKENI. Trimming took 3 bases from V and 5 from J, leaving 21 bases between them. CDR3 in amino acids: CASSPFSEGGGGDTQYF. The CDR3 coding sequence is TGTGCCAGCTCACCGTTCTCGGAGGGTGGCGGTGGAGATACGCAGTATTTT. The whole variable domain, filled in from reference TRBV18 and TRBJ2-3, reads NAGVMQNPRHLVRRRGQEARLRCSPMKGHSHVYWYRQLPEEGLKFMVYLQKENIIDESGMPKERFSAEFPKEGPSILRIQQVVRGDSAAYFCASSPFSEGGGGDTQYFGPGTRLTVL.

This clone was counted a single time. The germline gene is not matched at one end of the junction; a read error may be the cause. The V and J genes are TRBV7-2 and TRBJ2-7; a weak D match, TRBD2 (5 bases). The germline gives CDR1 SGHTA, CDR2 FQGNSA. This CDR3 has 15 amino acids. CDR3: CASSFLTMRSYEQYF. CDR3 bases: TGTGCCAGCAGCTTCCTGACTATGAGGTCCTACGAGCAGTATTTC.

The CDR3 nucleotides read TGTGCCAGCAGCCCCCCCGGGACAGGGGGGGGCTACACCTTC. This codes for CASSPPGTGGGYTF. The chain is built from TRBV7-2 and TRBJ1-2; 11 bases match TRBD1. The CDR3 runs to 14 residues. From germline, CDR1 is SGHTA and CDR2 FQGNSA. The ends lost 5 bases at V and 8 bases at J; junction bases unmatched: 7.

The chain recombines TRBV4-3 with TRBJ2-1, with D maybe TRBD2 (6 bases). The V gene's germline CDR1 is LGHNA and CDR2 YSLEER. The CDR3 has 16 amino acids. Trimming stripped 1 base from V and 7 bases from J, with 17 bases between. The CDR3 sequence is CASSQGGARTWNEQFF. The DNA for the CDR3 is TGCGCCAGCAGCCAAGGCGGGGCGCGGACGTGGAATGAGCAGTTCTTC.